This T cell receptor (beta chain) was captured by sequencing in a study of shared clonotypes between healthy human individuals. Naive CD8 cells were CD45RO-negative, positively selected for CCR7, excluding terminally differentiated effector memory CD45RA+ cells. Every donor, a Caucasian adult, lived in Nashville, Tennessee. TCRdb's copy holds only in-frame clones and misses some; the assay was immunoSEQ multiplex PCR. The sample yields hundreds of thousands of clones, approximately 96% seen once. The V gene's germline CDR1 is LNHDA and CDR2 SQIVND (reference sequence). The CDR3 is 17 amino acids. Trimming removed 5 bases from V and 1 base from J; junction bases left unmatched: 9. This clone was picked up one time. The target antigen is unknown. General study points: Rarefaction curves obtained for sorted subsets showed sequencing incomplete despite large depth. Generally, naive subsets (rather than memory subsets) showed larger estimated richness.

The V gene is TRBV19, the J gene TRBJ2-1; 9 positions agree with TRBD1. The TCR sequence derives from a woman between 25 and 40 years old in good health. The sequenced material came from naive CD8+ T cells sorted from blood. CDR3 amino acids: CASSSQGAGASYNEQFF. CDR3 bases: TGTGCCAGTAGTTCACAGGGGGCCGGGGCGTCCTACAATGAGCAGTTCTTC. Full variable domain (remainder filled in from reference TRBV19 and TRBJ2-1): DGGITQSPKYLFRKEGQNVTLSCEQNLNHDAMYWYRQDPGQGLRLIYYSQIVNDFQKGDIAEGYSVSREKKESFPLTVTSAQKNPTAFYLCASSSQGAGASYNEQFFGPGTRLTVL.